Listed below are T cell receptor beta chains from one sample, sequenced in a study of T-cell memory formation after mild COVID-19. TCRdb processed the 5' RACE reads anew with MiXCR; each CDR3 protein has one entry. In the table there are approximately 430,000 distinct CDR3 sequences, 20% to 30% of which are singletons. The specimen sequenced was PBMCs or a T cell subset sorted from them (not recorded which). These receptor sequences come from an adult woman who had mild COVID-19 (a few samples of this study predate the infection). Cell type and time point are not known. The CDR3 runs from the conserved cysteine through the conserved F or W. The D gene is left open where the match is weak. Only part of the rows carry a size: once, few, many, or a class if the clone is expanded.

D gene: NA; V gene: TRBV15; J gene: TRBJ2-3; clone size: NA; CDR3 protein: CATSRVSSDTQYF; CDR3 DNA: TGTGCCACCAGCAGAGTATCTAGCGATACGCAGTATTTT
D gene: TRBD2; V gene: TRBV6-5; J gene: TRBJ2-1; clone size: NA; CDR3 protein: CASTPGLAEPSNEQFF; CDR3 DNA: TGTGCCAGCACTCCGGGACTAGCGGAGCCCTCCAATGAGCAGTTCTTC
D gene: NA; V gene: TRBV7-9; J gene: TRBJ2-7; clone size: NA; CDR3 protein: CASSFGGDPYEQYF; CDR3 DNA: TGTGCCAGCAGCTTTGGGGGAGACCCCTACGAGCAGTACTTC
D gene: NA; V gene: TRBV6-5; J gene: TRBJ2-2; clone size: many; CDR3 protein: CASSYNTGELFF; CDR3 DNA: TGTGCCAGCAGTTATAACACCGGGGAGCTGTTTTTT
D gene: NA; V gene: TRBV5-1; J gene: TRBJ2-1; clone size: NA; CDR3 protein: CASSLSGGGSSYNEQFF; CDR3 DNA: TGCGCCAGCAGCCTTTCGGGTGGGGGGAGCTCCTACAATGAGCAGTTCTTC
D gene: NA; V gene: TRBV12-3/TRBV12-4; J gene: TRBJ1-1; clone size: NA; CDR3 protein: CASSLGGALEAFF; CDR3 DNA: TGTGCCAGCAGTTTAGGGGGGGCGCTTGAAGCTTTCTTT
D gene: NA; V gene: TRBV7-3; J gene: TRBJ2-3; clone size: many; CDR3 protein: CASSVGSSTDTQYF; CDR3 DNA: TGTGCCAGCAGCGTAGGATCCTCCACAGATACGCAGTATTTT
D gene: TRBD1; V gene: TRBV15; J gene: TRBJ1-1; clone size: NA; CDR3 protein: CATSAKPGTARVF; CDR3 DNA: TGTGCCACCAGCGCAAAACCCGGGACAGCCAGGGTCTTT
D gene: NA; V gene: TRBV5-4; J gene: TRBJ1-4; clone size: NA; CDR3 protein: CASSLAGGKLFF; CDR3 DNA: TGTGCCAGCAGCTTGGCGGGGGGAAAACTGTTTTTT
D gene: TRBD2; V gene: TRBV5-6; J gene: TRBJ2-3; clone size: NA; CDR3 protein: CASSRPAGFTDTQYF; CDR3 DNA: TGTGCCAGCAGCCGACCAGCGGGGTTCACAGATACGCAGTATTTT
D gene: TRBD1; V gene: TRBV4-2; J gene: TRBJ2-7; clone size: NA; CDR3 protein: CASSLGTGTSYEQYF; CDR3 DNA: TGTGCCAGCAGCCTCGGGACAGGTACCTCCTACGAGCAGTACTTC
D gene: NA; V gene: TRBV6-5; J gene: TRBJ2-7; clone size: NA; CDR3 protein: CASSHGRFYEQYF; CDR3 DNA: TGTGCCAGCAGCCACGGACGCTTCTACGAGCAGTACTTC
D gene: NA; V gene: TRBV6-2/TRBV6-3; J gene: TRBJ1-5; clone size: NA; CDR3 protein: CASSPWSVQPQHF; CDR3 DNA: TGTGCCAGCAGCCCATGGTCTGTTCAGCCCCAGCATTTT
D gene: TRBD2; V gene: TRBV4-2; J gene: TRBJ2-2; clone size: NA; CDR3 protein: CASSQSLAGVSTGELFF; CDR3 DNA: TGTGCCAGCAGCCAATCCTTAGCGGGAGTGAGCACCGGGGAGCTGTTTTTT
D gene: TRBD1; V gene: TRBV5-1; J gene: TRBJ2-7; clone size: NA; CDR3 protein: CASSLRTGATYEQYF; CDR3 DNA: TGCGCCAGCAGCTTGAGGACAGGGGCGACGTACGAGCAGTACTTC
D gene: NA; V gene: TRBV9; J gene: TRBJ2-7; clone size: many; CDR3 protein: CASSVGTNSYEQYF; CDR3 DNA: TGTGCCAGCAGCGTAGGGACAAACTCCTACGAGCAGTACTTC
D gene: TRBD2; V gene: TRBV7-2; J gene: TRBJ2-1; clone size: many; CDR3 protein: CASSASGRYEQFF; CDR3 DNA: TGTGCCAGCAGCGCTAGCGGGAGGTATGAGCAGTTCTTC
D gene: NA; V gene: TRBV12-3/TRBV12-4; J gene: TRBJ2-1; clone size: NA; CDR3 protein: CASSHIPTGDEQFF; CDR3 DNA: TGTGCCAGCAGCCATATCCCGACAGGCGATGAGCAGTTCTTC
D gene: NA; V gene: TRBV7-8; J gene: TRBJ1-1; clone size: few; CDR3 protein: CASTRAYMNTEAFF; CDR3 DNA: TGTGCCAGCACTAGGGCTTACATGAACACTGAAGCTTTCTTT
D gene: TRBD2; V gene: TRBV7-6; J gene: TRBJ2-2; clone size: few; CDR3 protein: CASSLDGLAGVMDETGELFF; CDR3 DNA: TGTGCCAGCAGCTTAGATGGCTTAGCGGGGGTGATGGATGAGACCGGGGAGCTGTTTTTT
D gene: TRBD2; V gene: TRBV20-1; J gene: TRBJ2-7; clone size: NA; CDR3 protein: CSARGRTSGRAANEQYF; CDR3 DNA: TGCAGTGCTAGAGGGCGGACTAGCGGGAGGGCAGCGAACGAGCAGTACTTC
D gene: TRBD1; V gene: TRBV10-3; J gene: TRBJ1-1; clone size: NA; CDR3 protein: CAISEYSLGTGENTEAFF; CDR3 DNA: TGTGCCATCAGTGAATATTCCCTCGGGACAGGTGAGAACACTGAAGCTTTCTTT
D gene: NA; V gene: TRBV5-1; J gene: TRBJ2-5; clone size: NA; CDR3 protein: CASRGAGVTETQYF; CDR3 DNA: TGCGCCAGCAGGGGGGCCGGGGTTACGGAGACCCAGTACTTC
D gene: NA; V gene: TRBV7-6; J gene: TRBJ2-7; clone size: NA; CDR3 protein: CASSRPTGTSFFF; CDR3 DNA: TGTGCCAGCAGCCGGCCAACAGGGACCTCTTTCTTCTTC
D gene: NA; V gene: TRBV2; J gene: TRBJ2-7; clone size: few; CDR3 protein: CASRDLSYEQYF; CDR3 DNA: TGTGCCAGCAGGGACTTATCCTACGAGCAGTACTTC
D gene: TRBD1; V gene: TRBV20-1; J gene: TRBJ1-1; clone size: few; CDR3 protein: CSARHAGGATHVNTEAFF; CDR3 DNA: TGCAGTGCTAGACACGCAGGGGGCGCGACTCACGTGAACACTGAAGCTTTCTTT
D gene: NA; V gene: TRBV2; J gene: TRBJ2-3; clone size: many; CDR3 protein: CASLMDGSTDTQYF; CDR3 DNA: TGTGCCAGCCTAATGGACGGTAGCACAGATACGCAGTATTTT
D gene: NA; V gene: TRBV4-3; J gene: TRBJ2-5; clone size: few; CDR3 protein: CASSQDRVEGPETQYF; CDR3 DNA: TGCGCCAGCAGCCAAGATCGTGTCGAGGGCCCAGAGACCCAGTACTTC
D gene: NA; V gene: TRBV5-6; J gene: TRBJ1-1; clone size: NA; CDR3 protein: CASRLSAQGLAGVANTEAFF; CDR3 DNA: TGTGCCAGCAGGCTCTCGGCGCAGGGCTTAGCTGGGGTAGCGAACACTGAAGCTTTCTTT
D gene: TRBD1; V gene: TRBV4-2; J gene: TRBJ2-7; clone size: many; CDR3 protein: CASSHTGQAYEQYF; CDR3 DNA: TGTGCCAGCAGCCACACGGGACAGGCCTACGAGCAGTACTTC
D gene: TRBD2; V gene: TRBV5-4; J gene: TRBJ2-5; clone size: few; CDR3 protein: CASSSPGGQETQYF; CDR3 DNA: TGTGCCAGCAGCTCCCCGGGGGGGCAAGAGACCCAGTACTTC
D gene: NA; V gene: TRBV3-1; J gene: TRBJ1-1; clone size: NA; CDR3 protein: CASSQTPGPGVPMNTEAFF; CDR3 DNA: TGTGCCAGCAGCCAAACACCGGGACCAGGGGTGCCCATGAACACTGAAGCTTTCTTT
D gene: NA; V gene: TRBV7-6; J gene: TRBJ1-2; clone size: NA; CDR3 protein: CASSLAHPPGARGYTF; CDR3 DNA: TGTGCCAGCAGCTTAGCCCATCCTCCGGGAGCGAGAGGCTACACCTTC